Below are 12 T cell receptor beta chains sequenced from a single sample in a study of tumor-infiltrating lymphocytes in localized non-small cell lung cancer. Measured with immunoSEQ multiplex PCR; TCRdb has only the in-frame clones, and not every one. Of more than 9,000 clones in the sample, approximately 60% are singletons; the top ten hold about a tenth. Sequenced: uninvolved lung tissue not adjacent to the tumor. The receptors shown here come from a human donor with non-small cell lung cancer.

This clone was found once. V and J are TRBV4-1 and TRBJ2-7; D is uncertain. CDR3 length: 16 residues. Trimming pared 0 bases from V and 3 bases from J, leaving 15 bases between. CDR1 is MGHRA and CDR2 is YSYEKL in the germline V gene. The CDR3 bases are TGCGCCAGCAGCCAAGATAGGGCAGGATTAAACTACGAGCAGTACTTC. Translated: CASSQDRAGLNYEQYF.

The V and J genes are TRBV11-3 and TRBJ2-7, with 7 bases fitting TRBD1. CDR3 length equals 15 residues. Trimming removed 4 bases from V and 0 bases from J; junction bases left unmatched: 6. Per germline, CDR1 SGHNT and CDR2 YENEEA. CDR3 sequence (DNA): TGTGCCAGCAGCTCGACAGGGAGTTCCTCCTACGAGCAGTACTTC. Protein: CASSSTGSSSYEQYF.

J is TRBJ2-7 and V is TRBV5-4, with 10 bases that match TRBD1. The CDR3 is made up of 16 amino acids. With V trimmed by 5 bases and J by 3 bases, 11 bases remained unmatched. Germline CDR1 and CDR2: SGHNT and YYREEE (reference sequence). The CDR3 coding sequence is TGTGCCAGCAGGCCCGGTCGGACAGGGGGACTCTACGAGCAGTACTTC. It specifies CASRPGRTGGLYEQYF.

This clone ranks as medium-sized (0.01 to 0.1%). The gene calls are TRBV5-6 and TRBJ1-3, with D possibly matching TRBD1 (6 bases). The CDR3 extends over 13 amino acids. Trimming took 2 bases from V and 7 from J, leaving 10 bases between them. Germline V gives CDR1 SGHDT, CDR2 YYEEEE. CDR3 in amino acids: CASSLSGANTIYF. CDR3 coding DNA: TGTGCCAGCAGCTTATCAGGGGCCAACACCATATATTTT.

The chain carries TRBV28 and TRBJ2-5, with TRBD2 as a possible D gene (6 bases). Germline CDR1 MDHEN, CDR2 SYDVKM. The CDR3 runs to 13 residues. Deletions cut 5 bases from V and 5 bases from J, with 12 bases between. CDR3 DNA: TGTGCCAGCAGTGAAACTAGCTGGGAGACCCAGTACTTC. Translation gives CASSETSWETQYF. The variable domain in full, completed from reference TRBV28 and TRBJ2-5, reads DVKVTQSSRYLVKRTGEKVFLECVQDMDHENMFWYRQDPGLGLRLIYFSYDVKMKEKGDIPEGYSVSREKKERFSLILESASTNQTSMYLCASSETSWETQYFGPGTRLLVL.

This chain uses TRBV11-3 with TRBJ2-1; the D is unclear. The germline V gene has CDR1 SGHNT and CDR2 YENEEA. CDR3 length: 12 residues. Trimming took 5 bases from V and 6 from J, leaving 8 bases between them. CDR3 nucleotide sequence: TGTGCCAGCAGCGGGCACAGCAATGAGCAGTTCTTC. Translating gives CASSGHSNEQFF.

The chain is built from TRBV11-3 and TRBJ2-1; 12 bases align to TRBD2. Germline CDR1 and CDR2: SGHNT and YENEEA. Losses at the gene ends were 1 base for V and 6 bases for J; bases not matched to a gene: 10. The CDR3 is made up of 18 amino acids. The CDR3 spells CASSLALAGGLVLNEQFF. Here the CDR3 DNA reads TGTGCCAGCAGCTTAGCGCTAGCGGGGGGGCTGGTGCTCAATGAGCAGTTCTTC.

The CDR3 spells CASSLKGNDEQYF. CDR3 in DNA: TGCGCCAGCAGCTTGAAGGGGAACGACGAGCAGTACTTC. The chain has TRBV5-1 and TRBJ2-7, with D perhaps matching TRBD1 (5 bases). The CDR3 totals 13 residues. Germline values: CDR1 SGHRS, CDR2 YFSETQ. Trimming stripped 1 base from V and 5 bases from J, with 10 bases between.

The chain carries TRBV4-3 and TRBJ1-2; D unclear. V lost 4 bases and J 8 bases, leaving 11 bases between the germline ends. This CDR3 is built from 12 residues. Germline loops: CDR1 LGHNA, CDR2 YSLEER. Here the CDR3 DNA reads TGCGCCAGCAGCCCGCTTGAGGGCGGCTACACCTTC. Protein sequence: CASSPLEGGYTF.

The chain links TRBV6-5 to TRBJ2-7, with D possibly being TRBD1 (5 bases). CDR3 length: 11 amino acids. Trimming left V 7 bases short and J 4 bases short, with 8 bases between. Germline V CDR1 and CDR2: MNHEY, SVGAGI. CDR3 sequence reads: CASTQGYEQYF. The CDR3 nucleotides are TGTGCCAGCACCCAGGGTTACGAGCAGTACTTC.

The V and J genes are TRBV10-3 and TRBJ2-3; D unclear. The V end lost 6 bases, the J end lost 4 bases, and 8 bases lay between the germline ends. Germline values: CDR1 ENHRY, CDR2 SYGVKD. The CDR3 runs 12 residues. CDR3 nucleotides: TGTGCCATCAGGGCCAGTTCAGATACGCAGTATTTT. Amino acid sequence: CAIRASSDTQYF.

In DNA, the CDR3 is TGTGCCGCCTCCAGCGGGGGCAATCAGCCCCAGCATTTT. It yields the protein CAASSGGNQPQHF. V gene TRBV6-5 combines with J gene TRBJ1-5; D is unclear. CDR1 is MNHEY and CDR2 is SVGAGI in the germline V gene. The length of the CDR3 is 13 residues. Trimming removed 11 bases at V and 2 bases at J, with 13 bases between.